The clone carrying this TCR beta chain was seen ten or more times. What it binds is not known. The sample belongs to a study of CD8 T cells in ankylosing spondylitis. Quantitative 5'-RACE with molecular barcodes generated TCR beta libraries. TCRdb reprocessed the 5' RACE reads with MiXCR, giving one entry per CDR3 protein. The sample consists of some 38,000 distinct CDR3 sequences, 10% to 13% of them appearing once. Study-wide findings and caveats: Some of these motif variants have turned up before, in reports on reactive arthritis synovial fluid and blood. The clones that were linked to disease were reported to be significantly enriched in matched synovial fluid samples from ankylosing spondylitis patients. Disease-linked clones were found to be CD8+ and relatively rare in peripheral blood.

In germline, CDR1 is MNHNS, CDR2 SASEGT. The CDR3 consists of 13 residues. Trimming removed 6 bases from V and 5 bases from J, with 11 bases in between. The source material was blood, either unsorted or a sorted T cell fraction (not recorded which). The chain couples TRBV6-1 to TRBJ1-5, with D perhaps TRBD1 (5 bases). The receptor was isolated from a male donor with ankylosing spondylitis or in good health (not recorded which). CDR3 bases: TGTGCCAGCAGACGAGGGACCTATCAGCCCCAGCATTTT. Its translation: CASRRGTYQPQHF.